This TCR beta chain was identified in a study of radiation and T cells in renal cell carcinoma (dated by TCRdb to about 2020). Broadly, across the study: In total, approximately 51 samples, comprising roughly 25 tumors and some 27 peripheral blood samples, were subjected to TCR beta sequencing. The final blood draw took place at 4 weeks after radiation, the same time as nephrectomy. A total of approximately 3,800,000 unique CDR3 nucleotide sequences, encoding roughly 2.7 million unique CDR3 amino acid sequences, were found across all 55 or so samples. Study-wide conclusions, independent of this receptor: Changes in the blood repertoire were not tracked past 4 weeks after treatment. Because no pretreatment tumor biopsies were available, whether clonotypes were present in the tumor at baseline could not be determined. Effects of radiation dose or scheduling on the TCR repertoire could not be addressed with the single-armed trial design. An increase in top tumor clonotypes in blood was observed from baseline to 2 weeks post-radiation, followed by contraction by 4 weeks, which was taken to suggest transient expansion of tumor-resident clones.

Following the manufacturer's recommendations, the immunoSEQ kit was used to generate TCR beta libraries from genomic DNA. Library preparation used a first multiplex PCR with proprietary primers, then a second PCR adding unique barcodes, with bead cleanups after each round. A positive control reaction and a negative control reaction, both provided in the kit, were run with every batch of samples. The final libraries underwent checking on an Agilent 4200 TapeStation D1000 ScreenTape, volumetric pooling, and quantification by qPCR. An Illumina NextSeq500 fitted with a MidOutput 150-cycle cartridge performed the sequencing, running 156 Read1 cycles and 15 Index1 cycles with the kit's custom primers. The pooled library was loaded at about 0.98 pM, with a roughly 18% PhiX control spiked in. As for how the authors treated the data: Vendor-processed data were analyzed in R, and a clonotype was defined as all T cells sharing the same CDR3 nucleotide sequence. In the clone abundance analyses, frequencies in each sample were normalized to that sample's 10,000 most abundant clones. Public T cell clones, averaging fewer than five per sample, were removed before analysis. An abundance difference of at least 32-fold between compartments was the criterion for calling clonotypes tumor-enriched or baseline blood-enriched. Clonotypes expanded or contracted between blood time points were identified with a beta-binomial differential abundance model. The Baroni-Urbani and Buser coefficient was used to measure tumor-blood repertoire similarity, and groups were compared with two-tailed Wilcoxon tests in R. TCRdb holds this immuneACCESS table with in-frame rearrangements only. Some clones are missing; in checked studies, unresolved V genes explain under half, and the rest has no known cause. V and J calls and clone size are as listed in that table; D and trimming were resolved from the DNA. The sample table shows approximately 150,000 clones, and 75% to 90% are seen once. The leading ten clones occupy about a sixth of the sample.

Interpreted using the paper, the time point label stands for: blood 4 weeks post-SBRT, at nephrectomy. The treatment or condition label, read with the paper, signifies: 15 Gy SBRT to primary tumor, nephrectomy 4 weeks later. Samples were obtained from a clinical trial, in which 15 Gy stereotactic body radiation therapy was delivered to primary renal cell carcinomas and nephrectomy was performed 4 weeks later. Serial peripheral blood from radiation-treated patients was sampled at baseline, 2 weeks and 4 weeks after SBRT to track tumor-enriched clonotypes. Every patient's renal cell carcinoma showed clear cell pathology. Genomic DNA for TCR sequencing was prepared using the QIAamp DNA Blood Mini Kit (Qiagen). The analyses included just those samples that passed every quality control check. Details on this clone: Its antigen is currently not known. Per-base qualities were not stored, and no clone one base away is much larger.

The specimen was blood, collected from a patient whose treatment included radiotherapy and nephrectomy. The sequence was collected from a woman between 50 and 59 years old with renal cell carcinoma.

The CDR3 protein is CASSLGQANSGNTIYF. The nucleotides read TGTGCCAGCAGCTTAGGACAGGCCAACTCTGGAAACACCATATATTTT. The rearranged chain carries TRBV7-2 and TRBJ1-3, and possibly TRBD1, on 6 matching bases. The CDR3 runs 16 amino acids, cysteine and phenylalanine included. Left in the record is the CDR3 DNA by itself, 48 bases read in frame from the first base. The trim is 1 base for V and 0 bases for J, with a gap of 10 bases between the germline ends. The germline V gene provides CDR1 SGHTA and CDR2 FQGNSA. Extended through the reference TRBV7-2 and TRBJ1-3 proteins, this CDR3 yields the full variable domain: GAGVSQSPSNKVTEKGKDVELRCDPISGHTALYWYRQSLGQGLEFLIYFQGNSAPDKSGLPSDRFSAERTGGSVSTLTIQRTQQEDSAVYLCASSLGQANSGNTIYFGEGSWLTVV.